The source of this T cell receptor beta chain is a study of Ad26.COV2.S vaccination and SARS-CoV-2 variants. Broader study findings: TCR breadth and depth estimates may have understated total T cell responses. Vaccine recipients surpassed placebo recipients in spike-specific TCR breadth. Reportedly, after vaccination the spike-specific CD8+ and CD4+ T cell responses displayed substantial breadth.

In the case of this clone: Antigen: not known.

Clones were sequenced by immunoSEQ multiplex PCR, and TCRdb holds only the in-frame ones, with some missing. The repertoire holds 100,000 or so clones, with about 78% as singletons. The sample in question was peripheral blood, obtained after recovery from COVID-19. This sequence originates from a human donor who had recovered from COVID-19.

The DNA of the CDR3 is TGTGCCAGTCGGGGGCAGTACACAGATACGCAGTATTTT. It yields the protein CASRGQYTDTQYF. The chain employs TRBV28 and TRBJ2-3; D possibly uses TRBD1 or TRBD2 (6 bases each). The CDR3 has 13 residues. The germline V gene has CDR1 MDHEN and CDR2 SYDVKM. V lost 9 bases to trimming and J lost 2 bases, with 12 bases between them.